Below, 16 T cell receptor beta chains from the same sample are listed, as sequenced in a study of control samples from healthy donors and cancer patients. Produced via immunoSEQ multiplex PCR; TCRdb's table is partial and in-frame only. The sample contains about 130,000 clones, about 95% of which appear only once. The sequenced sample was blood. These receptors were obtained from a man younger than 45 in good health.

The V gene is TRBV11-2, the J gene TRBJ2-2, with D possibly matching TRBD2 (7 bases). The V end lost 2 bases, the J end lost 3 bases, and 13 bases lay between the germline ends. CDR3 length: 16 residues. Per the germline V gene, CDR1 is SGHAT and CDR2 is FQNNGV. The CDR3 DNA follows: TGTGCCAGCAGCTTAAAACAGGGAGGGGACACCGGGGAGCTGTTTTTT. Translated, it gives CASSLKQGGDTGELFF.

This chain links TRBV4-1 with TRBJ2-5, with D possibly being TRBD1 (5 bases). Germline assignment: CDR1 MGHRA and CDR2 YSYEKL. There are 14 residues in the CDR3. The V end was cut by 1 base, the J end by 5 bases, with 11 bases between. The CDR3, as DNA: TGCGCCAGCAGCCAAGCAGGGCTCCCGGAGACCCAGTACTTC. It translates to CASSQAGLPETQYF.

Only one count was recorded for this clone. This chain links TRBV29-1 with TRBJ1-5; 7 bases map to TRBD1. The CDR3 is made up of 15 amino acids. The V gene's germline CDR1 is SQVTM and CDR2 ANQGSEA. Trimming at V came to 7 bases and at J to 2 bases, leaving 11 bases not matched to a gene. The CDR3 region is CSADRAIRGNQPQHF. The CDR3, as DNA: TGCAGCGCCGACAGGGCGATTCGCGGCAATCAGCCCCAGCATTTT.

The CDR3 coding sequence is TGTGCCAGTAGTTTCGAGATGGACCAGCCCCAGCATTTT. It specifies CASSFEMDQPQHF. This sequence joins TRBV19 and TRBJ1-5; D unresolved. Germline V gives CDR1 LNHDA, CDR2 SQIVND (reference sequence). Deletions cut 5 bases from V and 7 bases from J, with 12 bases between. CDR3 length: 13 residues.

The V and J genes are TRBV4-1 and TRBJ1-4, with 9 nucleotides matching TRBD1. The CDR3 has 16 residues. The germline CDR1 and CDR2 sequences are MGHRA and YSYEKL. Germline trimming cut 4 bases from V and 6 bases from J; bases unmatched to any gene: 9. CDR3 region: CASSRYGGDRDEKLFF. The CDR3 nucleotides are TGCGCCAGCAGCCGATATGGCGGGGACAGGGATGAAAAACTGTTTTTT.

J is TRBJ2-2 and V is TRBV6-2 or TRBV6-3; no clear D. Trimming removed 5 bases at V and 6 bases at J, with 28 bases between. The germline V gene has CDR1 MNHEY and CDR2 SVGEGT. This CDR3 contains 19 residues. CDR3 coding DNA: TGTGCCAGCAGTCCGACCAAATTCTCGATCCGGGTGGGTGCCGGGGAGCTGTTTTTT. This codes for CASSPTKFSIRVGAGELFF.

The chain recombines TRBV6-4 with TRBJ2-3; the D gene is possibly TRBD2 (5 bases). V shed 3 bases and J shed 1 base, with 11 bases lying between them. From germline, CDR1 is MRHNA and CDR2 SNTAGT. The CDR3 runs 15 residues. The DNA of the CDR3 is TGTGCCAGCAGTGAAGGACTGTACGGCACAGATACGCAGTATTTT. Amino acid sequence: CASSEGLYGTDTQYF.

The chain combines TRBV7-9 with TRBJ1-4; D remains ambiguous. The V end lost 0 bases, the J end lost 4 bases, and 9 bases lay between the germline ends. This CDR3 spans 15 amino acids. Germline CDR1 SEHNR, CDR2 FQNEAQ (reference sequence). This CDR3 reads CASSLARGHNEKLFF. In DNA, the CDR3 is TGTGCCAGCAGCTTAGCGAGAGGGCATAATGAAAAACTGTTTTTT.

The rearrangement uses TRBV4-1 and TRBJ1-1; 7 bases agree with TRBD1. J lost 1 base, V lost 5 bases, and 4 bases had no gene match. This CDR3 is 14 amino acids long. Germline CDR1 and CDR2: MGHRA and YSYEKL. The CDR3 DNA sequence: TGCGCCAGCAGCGCAGGGGGTAGGAACACTGAAGCTTTCTTT. Residues: CASSAGGRNTEAFF.

This chain links TRBV19 with TRBJ2-7; maybe TRBD1 (6 bases). V gave up 5 bases and J gave up 0 bases, with 14 bases separating them. Germline V gene data show CDR1 as LNHDA and CDR2 as SQIVND (reference sequence). The CDR3 extends over 15 amino acids. The CDR3 DNA follows: TGTGCCAGTAGTTCGCGGACAGATTCCTCCTACGAGCAGTACTTC. Protein: CASSSRTDSSYEQYF.

The rearrangement links TRBV6-2 or TRBV6-3 to TRBJ2-4; D is ambiguous. V lost 6 bases and J lost 8, with 11 bases in between. CDR3 length equals 12 residues. Germline assignment: CDR1 MNHEY and CDR2 SVGEGT. The CDR3 bases are TGTGCCAGCAGCTTTTCCGTGGACATTCAGTACTTC. Translated, it gives CASSFSVDIQYF.

The rearrangement links TRBV19 to TRBJ1-2; D ambiguous. The V gene's germline CDR1 is LNHDA and CDR2 SQIVND (reference sequence). This CDR3 contains 11 residues. V was shortened by 6 bases and J by 4 bases, with 6 bases between the two germline ends. The CDR3 DNA reads TGTGCCAGTAGGGAGGGCTATGGCTACACCTTC. This sequence encodes CASREGYGYTF.

The V call is TRBV7-9, the J call TRBJ1-1, with unresolved D. From germline, CDR1 is SEHNR and CDR2 FQNEAQ (reference sequence). The V end lost 4 bases, the J end lost 4 bases, and 10 bases lay between the germline ends. The CDR3 contains 13 residues. The chain's CDR3 is CASSSPGFTEAFF. In DNA form, the CDR3 reads TGTGCCAGCAGCTCCCCGGGTTTCACTGAAGCTTTCTTT.

V gene TRBV30 combines with J gene TRBJ2-5; 9 bases align to TRBD1. The CDR3 spans 13 residues. The germline V gene encodes CDR1 GTSNPN and CDR2 SVGIG (reference sequence). V gave up 1 base and J gave up 4 bases; unmatched junction bases: 1. In DNA, the CDR3 is TGTGCCTGGAGTGCGGACAGGGGAGAGACCCAGTACTTC. As protein: CAWSADRGETQYF.

Details on this clone: A junction end diverges from the germline sequence, so it may reflect a read error. V is TRBV27 and J is TRBJ2-3, with D possibly matching TRBD1 (5 bases). The CDR3 totals 13 residues. In germline, CDR1 is MNHEY, CDR2 SMNVEV (reference sequence). CDR3 sequence (DNA): TGTGCCAGCAGTTTATCTGGCACAGGTACGCAGTATTTT. Protein: CASSLSGTGTQYF.

The gene calls are TRBV30 and TRBJ1-4, with 8 bases lining up with TRBD1. This CDR3 spans 14 amino acids. Germline CDR1 reads GTSNPN; CDR2 reads SVGIG (reference sequence). Trimming removed 4 bases from V and 4 bases from J; junction bases left unmatched: 5. The CDR3 here is CAWKQGEVNEKLFF. The DNA of the CDR3 is TGTGCCTGGAAACAGGGGGAGGTTAATGAAAAACTGTTTTTT.